This T cell receptor (beta chain) comes out of a study of CD8 T cells in Susac syndrome. CDR3 length: 13 amino acids. The ends were cut back, 5 bases at V and 6 bases at J, with 14 bases in the middle. Germline V CDR1 and CDR2: MNHEY, SVGEGT. Negative isolation yielded CD8+ and CD4+ T cells; FACS enriched TEMRA cells. RNA in amounts of roughly 0.5 to 1 ug was reverse transcribed with random hexamers. Amplification of the TCR beta CDR3 was carried out by immunoSEQ multiplex PCR, which spanned a total of 54 Vbeta and 13 Jbeta segments. TCRdb called the immunoSEQ multiplex PCR reads again in MiXCR, with one record for every CDR3 protein. Seen here are over 95,000 distinct CDR3 sequences, over 90% observed once, and the top ten hold 0.13% to 0.15%.

The material sequenced was CD4+ T cells from PBMCs. The TCR comes from a human donor in good health. The chain employs TRBV6-2 or TRBV6-3 and TRBJ2-7; perhaps TRBD2 as D (6 bases). The CDR3 DNA follows: TGTGCCAGCAGTCGTGGACTATTCCTCGAGCAGTACTTC. Its protein is CASSRGLFLEQYF.